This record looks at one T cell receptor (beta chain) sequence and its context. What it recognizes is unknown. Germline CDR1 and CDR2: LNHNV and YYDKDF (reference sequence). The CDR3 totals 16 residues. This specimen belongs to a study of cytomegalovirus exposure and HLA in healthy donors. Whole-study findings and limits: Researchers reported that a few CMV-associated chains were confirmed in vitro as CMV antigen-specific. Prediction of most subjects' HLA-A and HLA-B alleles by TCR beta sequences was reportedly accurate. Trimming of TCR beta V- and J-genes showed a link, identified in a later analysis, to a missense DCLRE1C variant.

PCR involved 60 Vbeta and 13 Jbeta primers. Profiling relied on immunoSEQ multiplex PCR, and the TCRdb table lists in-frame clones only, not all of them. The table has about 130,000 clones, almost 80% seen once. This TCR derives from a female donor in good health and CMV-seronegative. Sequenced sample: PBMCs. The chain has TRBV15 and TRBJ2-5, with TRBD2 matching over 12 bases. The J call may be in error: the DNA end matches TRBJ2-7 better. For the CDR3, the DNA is TGTGCCACCAGCAGAGCGACCCTAGCGGGAGGGTACGAGCAGTACTTC. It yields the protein CATSRATLAGGYEQYF.